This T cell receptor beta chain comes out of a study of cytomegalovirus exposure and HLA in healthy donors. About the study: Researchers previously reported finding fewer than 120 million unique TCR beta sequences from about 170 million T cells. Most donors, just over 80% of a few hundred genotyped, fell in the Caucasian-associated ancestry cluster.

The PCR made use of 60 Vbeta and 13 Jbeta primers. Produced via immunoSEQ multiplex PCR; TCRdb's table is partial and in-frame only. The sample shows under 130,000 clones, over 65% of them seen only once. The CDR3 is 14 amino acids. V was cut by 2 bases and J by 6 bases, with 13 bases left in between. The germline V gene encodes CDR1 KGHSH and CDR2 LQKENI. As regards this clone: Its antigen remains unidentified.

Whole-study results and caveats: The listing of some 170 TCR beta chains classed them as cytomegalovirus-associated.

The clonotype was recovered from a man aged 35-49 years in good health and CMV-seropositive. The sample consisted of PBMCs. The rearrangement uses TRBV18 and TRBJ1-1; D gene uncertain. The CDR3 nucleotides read TGTGCCAGCTCACCAAAAGGGAGCAAGGCTGAAGCTTTCTTT. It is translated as CASSPKGSKAEAFF.